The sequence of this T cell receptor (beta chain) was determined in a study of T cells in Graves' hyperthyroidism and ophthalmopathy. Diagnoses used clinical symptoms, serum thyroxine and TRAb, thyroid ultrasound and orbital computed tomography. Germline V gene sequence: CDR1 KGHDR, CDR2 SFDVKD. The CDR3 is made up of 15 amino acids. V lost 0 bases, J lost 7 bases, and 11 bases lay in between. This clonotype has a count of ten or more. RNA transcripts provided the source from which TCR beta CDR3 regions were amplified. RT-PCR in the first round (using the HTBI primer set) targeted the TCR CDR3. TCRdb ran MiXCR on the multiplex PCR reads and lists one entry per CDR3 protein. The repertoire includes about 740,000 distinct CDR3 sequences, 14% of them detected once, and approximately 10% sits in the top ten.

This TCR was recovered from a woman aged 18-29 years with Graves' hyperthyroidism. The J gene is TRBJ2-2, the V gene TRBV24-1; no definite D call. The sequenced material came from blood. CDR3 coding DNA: TGTGCCACCAGTGATTTGCAGAATCGAGGCGGGGAGCTGTTTTTT. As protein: CATSDLQNRGGELFF.